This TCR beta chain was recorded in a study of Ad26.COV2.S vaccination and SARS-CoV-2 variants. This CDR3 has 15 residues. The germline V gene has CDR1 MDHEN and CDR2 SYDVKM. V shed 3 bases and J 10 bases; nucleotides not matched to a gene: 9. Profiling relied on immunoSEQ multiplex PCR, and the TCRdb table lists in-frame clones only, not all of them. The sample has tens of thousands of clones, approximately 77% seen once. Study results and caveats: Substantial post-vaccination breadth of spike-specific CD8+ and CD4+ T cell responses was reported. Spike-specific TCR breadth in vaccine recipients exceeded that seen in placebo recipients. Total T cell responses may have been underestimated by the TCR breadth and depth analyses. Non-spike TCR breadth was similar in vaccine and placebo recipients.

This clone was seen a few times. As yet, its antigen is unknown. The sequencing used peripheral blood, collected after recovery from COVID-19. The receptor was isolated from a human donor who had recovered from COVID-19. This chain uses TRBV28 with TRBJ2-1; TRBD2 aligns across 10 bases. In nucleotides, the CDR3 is TGTGCCAGCAGTTTTCTAGCGGGAGCGAAGACGGAGCAGTTCTTC. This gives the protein CASSFLAGAKTEQFF.